The 10 T cell receptor beta chains below all came from one sample that was sequenced in a study of T cell repertoires in cytomegalovirus infection. From the reads, TCRdb called clonotypes with MiXCR, one entry per CDR3 protein. This repertoire shows roughly 190,000 distinct CDR3 sequences, roughly 9.8% found once; its top ten account for roughly 5%. Sequences were obtained from PBMCs. The receptors were sampled from a human donor in good health (CMV status not recorded). Some clones in this sample may be carry-over from other donors' samples.

The rearrangement joins TRBV24-1 to TRBJ2-3, with TRBD1 matching 8 bases. Germline trimming cut 3 bases from V and 2 bases from J; bases unmatched to any gene: 12. The germline CDR1 and CDR2 sequences are KGHDR and SFDVKD. There are 18 residues in the CDR3. The CDR3 region is CATSDLSTGGPNTDTQYF. The CDR3 nucleotides are TGTGCCACCAGTGATCTATCTACAGGGGGACCCAACACAGATACGCAGTATTTT.

The chain recombines TRBV7-2 with TRBJ2-2, with D maybe TRBD2 (5 bases). The ends were cut back, 3 bases at V and 8 bases at J, with 16 bases in the middle. Germline V gene lookup returns CDR1 SGHTA and CDR2 FQGNSA. The CDR3 covers 15 residues. The CDR3 DNA sequence: TGTGCCAGCAGCTTGGGGTGGATAGCGTCTGGGGAGCTGTTTTTT. Residues: CASSLGWIASGELFF.

This clonotype was picked up many times. V is TRBV15 and J is TRBJ2-1; weak D call: TRBD1 (7 bases). This CDR3 region has 15 residues. Trimming removed 8 bases at V and 7 bases at J, with 21 bases between. The germline V gene has CDR1 LNHNV and CDR2 YYDKDF (reference sequence). The CDR3, as DNA: TGTGCCACCGGACTAATGACAGGGCCGACGAATGAGCAGTTCTTC. It encodes CATGLMTGPTNEQFF.

This clonotype appeared many times. The rearrangement links TRBV28 to TRBJ1-3; D is unclear. The CDR3 loop spans 13 amino acids. Germline V gene lookup returns CDR1 MDHEN and CDR2 SYDVKM. V gave up 6 bases and J gave up 4 bases, with 10 bases separating them. DNA of the CDR3: TGTGCCAGCAGCTCTCACGTGGGAAACACCATATATTTT. This sequence encodes CASSSHVGNTIYF.

The chain combines TRBV29-1 with TRBJ1-1; D might be TRBD1 (6 bases). The CDR3 is 12 amino acids. Germline V gene data show CDR1 as SQVTM and CDR2 as ANQGSEA. V dropped 7 bases and J dropped 1 base, with 10 bases sitting between them. The CDR3 here is CSGGGWNTEAFF. The CDR3 DNA follows: TGCAGCGGCGGGGGCTGGAACACTGAAGCTTTCTTT.

This clonotype was counted many times. This chain links TRBV7-2 with TRBJ2-1; weak D call: TRBD1 (6 bases). V lost 2 bases and J lost 1, with 9 bases in between. CDR1 SGHTA and CDR2 FQGNSA come from the germline V gene. The CDR3 runs to 15 residues. The CDR3 reads CASSLLRGSYNEQFF. CDR3 bases: TGTGCCAGCAGCTTACTGAGGGGGTCCTACAATGAGCAGTTCTTC.

This chain's CDR3 is CASSLGDRGWETQYF. The CDR3 nucleotides are TGTGCCAGCAGCTTAGGGGACAGGGGATGGGAGACCCAGTACTTC. The J gene is TRBJ2-5, the V gene TRBV7-9; 10 nucleotides line up with TRBD1. Looked up from germline, CDR1 is SEHNR and CDR2 is FQNEAQ (reference sequence). This CDR3 region has 15 residues. The J segment lost 5 bases and the V segment lost 1 base, leaving 4 bases of the junction unmatched.

At least ten counts were recorded for this clonotype. The rearrangement joins TRBV7-2 to TRBJ2-5; 7 nucleotides line up with TRBD1. After removal of 3 bases from V and 3 bases from J, the junction contained 16 bases not matched to a gene. Germline V gives CDR1 SGHTA, CDR2 FQGNSA. The CDR3 length is 18 residues. CDR3 sequence: CASSFILTIGTVEETQYF. The DNA of the CDR3 is TGTGCCAGCAGCTTTATTTTGACAATCGGGACAGTAGAAGAGACCCAGTACTTC.

This clonotype was seen more than once but under ten times. The rearrangement joins TRBV28 to TRBJ2-1; TRBD2 is a possible D gene (6 bases). The ends were cut back, 5 bases at V and 7 bases at J, with 18 bases in the middle. This CDR3 has 15 amino acids. Germline V lookup: CDR1 MDHEN, CDR2 SYDVKM. CDR3 bases: TGTGCCAGCAGTGCCGGGACTCTCATCATGAATGAGCAGTTCTTC. Its translation is CASSAGTLIMNEQFF. The variable domain in full, completed from reference TRBV28 and TRBJ2-1, reads DVKVTQSSRYLVKRTGEKVFLECVQDMDHENMFWYRQDPGLGLRLIYFSYDVKMKEKGDIPEGYSVSREKKERFSLILESASTNQTSMYLCASSAGTLIMNEQFFGPGTRLTVL.

This clonotype came up many times. V and J are TRBV11-2 and TRBJ2-1; the match to TRBD2 covers 13 bases. This CDR3 region has 15 residues. V shed 5 bases and J 10 bases; nucleotides not matched to a gene: 8. The germline V gene has CDR1 SGHAT and CDR2 FQNNGV. The DNA of the CDR3 is TGTGCCAGCAGCCCCGGACTAGCGGGAGATGGGGAGCAGTTCTTC. Residues: CASSPGLAGDGEQFF.